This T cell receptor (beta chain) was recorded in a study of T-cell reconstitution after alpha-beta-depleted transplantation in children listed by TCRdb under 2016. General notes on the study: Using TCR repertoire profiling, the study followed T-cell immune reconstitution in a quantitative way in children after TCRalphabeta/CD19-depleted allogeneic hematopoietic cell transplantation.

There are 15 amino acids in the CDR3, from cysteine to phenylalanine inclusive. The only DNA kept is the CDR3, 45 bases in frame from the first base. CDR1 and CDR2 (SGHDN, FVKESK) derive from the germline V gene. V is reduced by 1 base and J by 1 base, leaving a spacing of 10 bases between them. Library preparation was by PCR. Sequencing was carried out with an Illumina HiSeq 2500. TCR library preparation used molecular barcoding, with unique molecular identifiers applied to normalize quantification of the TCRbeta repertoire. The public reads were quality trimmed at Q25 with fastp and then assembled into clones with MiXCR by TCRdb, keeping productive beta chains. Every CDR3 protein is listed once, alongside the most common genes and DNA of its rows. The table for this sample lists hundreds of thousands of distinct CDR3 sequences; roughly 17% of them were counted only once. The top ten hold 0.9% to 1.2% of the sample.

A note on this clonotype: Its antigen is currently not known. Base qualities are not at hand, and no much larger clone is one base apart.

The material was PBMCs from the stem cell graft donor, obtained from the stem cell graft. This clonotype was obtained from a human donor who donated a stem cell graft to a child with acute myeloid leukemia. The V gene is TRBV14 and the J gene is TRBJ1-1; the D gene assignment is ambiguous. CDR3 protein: CASSQATARNTEAFF. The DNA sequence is TGTGCCAGCAGCCAAGCAACAGCTCGGAACACTGAAGCTTTCTTT.